Below, one T cell receptor beta chain is given with its context. Its antigen is still unknown. The length of the CDR3 is 15 residues. Trimming took off 2 bases at V and 3 bases at J, with 14 bases between the two ends. Germline V gene sequence: CDR1 MDHEN, CDR2 SYDVKM. PCR was performed a second time for about 7 to 12 cycles using a sample-barcoded 5' primer and a J-beta primer mix. With 12 random nucleotides, a template-switch adaptor tagged each individual cDNA molecule. TCRdb redid the calling of the 5' RACE reads with MiXCR, one entry per CDR3 protein. The data show more than 1.4 million distinct CDR3 sequences, 35% to 45% seen once. The source of the sample is a study of blood T cells in healthy people across ages. For the study at large: Capture by template switching was about one barcoded beta molecule per two T cells.

Study results and caveats: There were more naive CD4+ cells and higher diversity in long-lived donors than in aged donors.

The authors isolated at least 6 million PBMCs per sample. This sequence joins TRBV28 and TRBJ2-7; tentatively, D is TRBD1 or TRBD2 (6 bases each). This TCR was recovered from a young woman in good health. The sample was blood. CDR3 DNA sequence: TGTGCCAGCAGTTTAACAGGGCGGGGTAACTACGAGCAGTACTTC. Translation: CASSLTGRGNYEQYF.